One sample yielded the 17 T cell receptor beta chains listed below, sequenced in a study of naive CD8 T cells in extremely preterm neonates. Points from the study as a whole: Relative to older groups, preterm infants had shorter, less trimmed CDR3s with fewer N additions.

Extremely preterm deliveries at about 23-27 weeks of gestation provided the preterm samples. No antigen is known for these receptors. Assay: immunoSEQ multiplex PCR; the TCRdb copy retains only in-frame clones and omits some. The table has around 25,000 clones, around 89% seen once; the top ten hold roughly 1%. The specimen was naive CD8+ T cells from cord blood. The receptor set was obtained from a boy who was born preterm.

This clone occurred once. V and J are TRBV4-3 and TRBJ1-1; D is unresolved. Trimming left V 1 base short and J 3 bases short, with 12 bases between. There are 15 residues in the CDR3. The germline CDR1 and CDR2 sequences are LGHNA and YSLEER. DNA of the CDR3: TGCGCCAGCAGCCAAGTTCTTCGTGGGGACACTGAAGCTTTCTTT. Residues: CASSQVLRGDTEAFF.

Here the CDR3 reads CASSQAPGQGAYEQYF. The CDR3 DNA sequence: TGCGCCAGCAGCCAAGCCCCGGGACAGGGGGCGTACGAGCAGTACTTC. V is TRBV4-1 and J is TRBJ2-5; 12 positions match TRBD1. With the DNA end fitting TRBJ2-7 better, the J assignment may be wrong. The CDR3 sequence is 16 residues long. Germline V CDR1 and CDR2: MGHRA, YSYEKL.

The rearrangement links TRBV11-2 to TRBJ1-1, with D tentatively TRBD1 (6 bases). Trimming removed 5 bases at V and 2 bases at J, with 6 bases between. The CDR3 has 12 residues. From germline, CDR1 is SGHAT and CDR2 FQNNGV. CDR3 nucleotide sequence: TGTGCCAGCAGCGGGACAAACACTGAAGCTTTCTTT. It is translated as CASSGTNTEAFF.

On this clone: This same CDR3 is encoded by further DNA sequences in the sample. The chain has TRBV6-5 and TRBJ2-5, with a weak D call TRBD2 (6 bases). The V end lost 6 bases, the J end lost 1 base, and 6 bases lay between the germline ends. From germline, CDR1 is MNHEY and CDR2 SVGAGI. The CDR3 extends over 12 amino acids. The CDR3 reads CASRGLQETQYF. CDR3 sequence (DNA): TGTGCCAGCAGGGGACTCCAAGAGACCCAGTACTTC.

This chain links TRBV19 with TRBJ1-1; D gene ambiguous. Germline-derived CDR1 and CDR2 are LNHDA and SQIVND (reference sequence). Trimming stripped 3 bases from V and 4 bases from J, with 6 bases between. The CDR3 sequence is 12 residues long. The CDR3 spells CASSMGFTEAFF. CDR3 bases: TGTGCCAGTAGTATGGGGTTCACTGAAGCTTTCTTT.

CDR3 sequence (DNA): TGTGCCAGCAGCCAAGATAGAGAGGACAGCTCCTATAATTCACCCCTCCACTTT. The encoded protein is CASSQDREDSSYNSPLHF. This chain joins TRBV4-2 and TRBJ1-6; D might be TRBD1 (6 bases). The germline V and J ends were trimmed by 0 bases and 0 bases, with 12 bases remaining between them. CDR1 and CDR2 (germline): LGHNA, YNFKEQ. The CDR3 contains 18 residues.

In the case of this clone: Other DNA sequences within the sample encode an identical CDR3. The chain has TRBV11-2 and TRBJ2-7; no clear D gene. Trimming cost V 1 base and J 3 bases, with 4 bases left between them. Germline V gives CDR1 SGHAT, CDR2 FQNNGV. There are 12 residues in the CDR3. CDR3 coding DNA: TGTGCCAGCAGCTTAGGCAGCTACGAGCAGTACTTC. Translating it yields CASSLGSYEQYF.

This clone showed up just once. CDR3 sequence (DNA): TGCGCCAGCAGCTTGACTAGCGGGGGGCAAGAGACCCAGTACTTC. Protein product: CASSLTSGGQETQYF. This chain connects TRBV5-1 to TRBJ2-5, with 12 bases lining up with TRBD2. CDR3 length: 15 residues. CDR1 and CDR2 (germline): SGHRS, YFSETQ. V trimming: 1 base; J trimming: 2 bases; junction bases outside the gene matches: 0.

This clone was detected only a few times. CDR3 sequence (DNA): TGCGCCAGCAGCCAAGGGCTAGCGGGGTACAATGAGCAGTTCTTC. This codes for CASSQGLAGYNEQFF. V gene TRBV4-3 combines with J gene TRBJ2-1; 9 positions match TRBD2. The germline V gene encodes CDR1 LGHNA and CDR2 YSLEER. The trim removed 1 base at V and 4 bases at J, leaving 2 bases unmatched. The CDR3 runs 15 residues.

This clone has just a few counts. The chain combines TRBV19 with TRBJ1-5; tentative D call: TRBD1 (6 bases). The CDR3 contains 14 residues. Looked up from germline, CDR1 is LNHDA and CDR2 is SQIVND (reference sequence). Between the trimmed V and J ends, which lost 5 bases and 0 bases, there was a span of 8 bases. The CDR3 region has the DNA TGTGCCAGTAGTGACAGGTATAGCAATCAGCCCCAGCATTTT. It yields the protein CASSDRYSNQPQHF.

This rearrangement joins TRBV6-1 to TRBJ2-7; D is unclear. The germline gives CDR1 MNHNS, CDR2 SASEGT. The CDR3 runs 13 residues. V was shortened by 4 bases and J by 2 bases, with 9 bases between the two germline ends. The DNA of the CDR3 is TGTGCCAGCAGTGTAAACAGACCCTACGAGCAGTACTTC. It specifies CASSVNRPYEQYF.

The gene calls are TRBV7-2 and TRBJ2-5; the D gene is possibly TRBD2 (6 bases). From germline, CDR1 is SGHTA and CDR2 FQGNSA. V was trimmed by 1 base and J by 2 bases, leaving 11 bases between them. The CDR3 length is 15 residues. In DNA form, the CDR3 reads TGTGCCAGCAGCTTAGGTGGCGGGATTCAAGAGACCCAGTACTTC. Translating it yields CASSLGGGIQETQYF.

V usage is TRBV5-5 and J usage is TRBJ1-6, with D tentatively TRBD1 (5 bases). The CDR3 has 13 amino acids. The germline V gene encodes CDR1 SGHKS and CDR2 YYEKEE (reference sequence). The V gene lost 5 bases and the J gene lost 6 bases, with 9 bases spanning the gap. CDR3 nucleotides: TGTGCCAGCAGGTCTCAGGGTAATTCACCCCTCCACTTT. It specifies CASRSQGNSPLHF.

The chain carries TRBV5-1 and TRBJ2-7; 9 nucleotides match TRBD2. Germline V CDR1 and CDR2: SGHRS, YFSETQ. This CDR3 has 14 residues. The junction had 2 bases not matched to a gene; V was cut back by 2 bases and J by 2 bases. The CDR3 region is CASSLAGGTYEQYF. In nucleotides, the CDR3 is TGCGCCAGCAGCTTAGCGGGGGGAACCTACGAGCAGTACTTC. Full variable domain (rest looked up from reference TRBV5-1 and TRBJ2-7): KAGVTQTPRYLIKTRGQQVTLSCSPISGHRSVSWYQQTPGQGLQFLFEYFSETQRNKGNFPGRFSGRQFSNSRSEMNVSTLELGDSALYLCASSLAGGTYEQYFGPGTRLTVT.

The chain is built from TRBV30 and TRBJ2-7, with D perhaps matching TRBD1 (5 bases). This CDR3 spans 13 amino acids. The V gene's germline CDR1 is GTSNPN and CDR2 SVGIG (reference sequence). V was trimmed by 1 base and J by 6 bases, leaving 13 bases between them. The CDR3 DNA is TGTGCCTGGAGTGAAATGCAGGGATCCGAGCAGTACTTC. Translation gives CAWSEMQGSEQYF.

The chain's CDR3 is CASSVTGGFLNYGYTF. CDR3 bases: TGTGCCAGCAGCGTTACAGGGGGTTTTCTAAACTATGGCTACACCTTC. V usage is TRBV9 and J usage is TRBJ1-2; TRBD1 agrees at 8 bases. The V and J ends lost 2 bases and 2 bases, in that order; junction bases with no gene match: 8. CDR1 SGDLS and CDR2 YYNGEE come from the germline V gene. CDR3 size: 16 residues.

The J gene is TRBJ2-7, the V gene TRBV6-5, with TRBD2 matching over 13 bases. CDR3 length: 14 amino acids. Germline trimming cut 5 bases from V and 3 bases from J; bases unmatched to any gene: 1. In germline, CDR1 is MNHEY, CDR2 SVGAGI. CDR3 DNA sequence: TGTGCCAGCAGTGGACTAGCGGGGGACTACGAGCAGTACTTC. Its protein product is CASSGLAGDYEQYF.